Listed below are T cell receptor beta chains from one sample, sequenced in a study of cytomegalovirus exposure and HLA in healthy donors. Libraries were prepared by immunoSEQ multiplex PCR; TCRdb keeps only in-frame clonotypes and omits some of them. The sample lists under 200,000 clones, over 75% seen once, with about 2% in the top ten. Sample: PBMCs. These receptors came from a human donor in good health. Both conserved end residues are part of each CDR3. D genes are given only for firm matches. Not every row has a clone size; where given, it reads once, few, many or a size class.

v_call	j_call	d_call	clone_size	cdr3_aa	cdr3_nt
TRBV15	TRBJ2-7	NA	NA	CATSTRRDRPYEQYF	TGTGCCACCAGCACGAGGAGGGACAGACCCTACGAGCAGTACTTC
TRBV4-2	TRBJ1-4	NA	NA	CASSHAAGTNEKLFF	TGTGCCAGCAGCCACGCGGCCGGGACTAATGAAAAACTGTTTTTT
TRBV11-3	TRBJ2-7	NA	NA	CARGAPHIEQYF	TGTGCCAGAGGAGCACCACATATCGAGCAGTACTTC
TRBV4-3	TRBJ2-1	TRBD2	NA	CASSQYQTSGGAQEQFF	TGCGCCAGCAGCCAGTACCAGACTAGCGGGGGGGCCCAGGAGCAGTTCTTC
TRBV10-1	TRBJ2-1	TRBD2	NA	CASSFSGGTQQFF	TGCGCCAGCAGTTTTAGCGGGGGGACTCAGCAGTTCTTC
TRBV2	TRBJ1-2	NA	NA	CASSEGRDNGYAF	TGTGCCAGCAGTGAGGGTAGGGACAATGGCTACGCCTTC
TRBV12-5	TRBJ2-2	NA	NA	CASGLRAANTGELFF	TGTGCTAGTGGTTTGAGAGCGGCGAACACCGGGGAGCTGTTTTTT
TRBV6-4	TRBJ2-3	TRBD2	NA	CASSASGGADTQYF	TGTGCCAGCAGTGCTAGCGGGGGGGCAGATACGCAGTATTTT
TRBV21-1	TRBJ2-4	NA	NA	CASSKAWRGRRSLIAKNIQYF	TGTGCCAGCAGCAAAGCCTGGCGGGGGCGCAGATCCCTCATAGCCAAAAACATTCAGTACTTC
TRBV6-1	TRBJ1-2	NA	once	CASSEDSYGYTF	TGTGCCAGCAGTGAGGACAGCTATGGCTACACCTTC
TRBV13	TRBJ1-1	TRBD1	NA	CASSPRQGLMNTEAFF	TGTGCCAGCAGCCCCAGACAGGGCCTCATGAACACTGAAGCTTTCTTT
TRBV4-1	TRBJ2-2	NA	NA	CASSSGLNTGELFF	TGCGCCAGCAGCTCGGGACTGAACACCGGGGAGCTGTTTTTT
TRBV10-3	TRBJ2-7	TRBD1	NA	CAISESDRFPYEQYF	TGTGCCATCAGTGAGTCGGACAGGTTCCCCTACGAGCAGTACTTC
TRBV2	TRBJ2-7	NA	NA	CASSDDFPYEQYF	TGTGCCAGCAGTGACGACTTTCCCTACGAGCAGTACTTC
TRBV10-3	TRBJ2-7	TRBD1	NA	CAISDQGASYEQYF	TGTGCCATCAGTGACCAGGGGGCCTCCTACGAGCAGTACTTC
TRBV9	TRBJ2-2	NA	NA	CASSVAGKITGELFF	TGTGCCAGCAGCGTTGCGGGGAAGATCACCGGGGAGCTGTTTTTT
TRBV19	TRBJ1-3	TRBD1	NA	CASSIGTAGNTIYF	TGTGCCAGTAGTATCGGGACAGCCGGAAACACCATATATTTT
TRBV5-1	TRBJ1-4	TRBD1	NA	CASSLDRGATNEKLFF	TGCGCCAGCAGCTTGGACAGGGGGGCAACTAATGAAAAACTGTTTTTT
TRBV7-2	TRBJ2-2	NA	NA	CASSFFGELFF	TGTGCCAGCAGCTTCTTCGGGGAGCTGTTTTTT
TRBV4-3	TRBJ2-3	TRBD2	NA	CASSRRLAGIEDTQYF	TGCGCCAGCAGCCGCCGACTAGCGGGGATTGAAGATACGCAGTATTTT
TRBV4-3	TRBJ1-5	NA	NA	CASSRQASGDQPQHF	TGCGCCAGCAGCCGGCAAGCGTCGGGAGATCAGCCCCAGCATTTT
TRBV9	TRBJ1-1	NA	few	CASSGTANTEAFF	TGTGCCAGCAGCGGGACAGCGAACACTGAAGCTTTCTTT
TRBV27	TRBJ1-1	NA	NA	CASSLGGNTEAFF	TGTGCCAGCAGTTTAGGAGGTAACACTGAAGCTTTCTTT
TRBV2	TRBJ1-1	NA	NA	CASSRTDNTEAFF	TGTGCCAGCAGTCGGACAGACAACACTGAAGCTTTCTTT
TRBV29-1	TRBJ2-1	TRBD2	NA	CSAGFPQLAVGVNEQFF	TGCAGCGCTGGATTCCCCCAACTAGCGGTTGGTGTCAATGAGCAGTTCTTC
TRBV6-5	TRBJ2-3	TRBD1	once	CASSWGGQGTDTQYF	TGTGCCAGCAGCTGGGGAGGACAGGGAACAGATACGCAGTATTTT
TRBV5-6	TRBJ2-7	NA	NA	CASSPYGQTMSEQYF	TGTGCCAGCAGCCCCTATGGGCAGACTATGAGCGAGCAGTACTTC
TRBV19	TRBJ1-2	TRBD1	once	CASRTGGNGYTF	TGTGCCAGTAGGACAGGGGGCAATGGCTACACCTTC
TRBV7-8	TRBJ1-5	NA	few	CASSGELPLYSNQPQHF	TGTGCCAGCAGCGGAGAGCTACCACTTTATAGCAATCAGCCCCAGCATTTT
TRBV6-5	TRBJ1-6	NA	NA	CASTERGTLHF	TGTGCCAGCACCGAACGGGGGACCCTCCACTTT
TRBV6-1	TRBJ2-7	TRBD2	NA	CATETSGSFYEQYF	TGTGCCACCGAGACTAGCGGCTCCTTCTACGAGCAGTACTTC
TRBV5-1	TRBJ2-3	TRBD2	NA	CASSLAGYTDTQYF	TGCGCCAGCAGCCTAGCGGGGTACACAGATACGCAGTATTTT
TRBV19	TRBJ1-5	NA	NA	CASSISLVQPQHF	TGTGCCAGTAGTATTAGTTTGGTCCAGCCCCAGCATTTT
TRBV2	TRBJ2-5	NA	NA	CASSEDLGGGVKETQYF	TGTGCCAGCAGTGAAGATCTTGGCGGGGGCGTAAAAGAGACCCAGTACTTC
TRBV27	TRBJ2-3	NA	once	CASSLFGGHTDTQYF	TGTGCCAGCAGTTTATTTGGCGGCCACACAGATACGCAGTATTTT
TRBV2	TRBJ2-1	NA	NA	CASSAVAREQFF	TGTGCCAGCAGTGCGGTAGCCCGTGAGCAGTTCTTC
TRBV6-5	TRBJ2-7	NA	NA	CASSYSHEQYF	TGTGCCAGCAGTTACAGCCACGAGCAGTACTTC
TRBV2	TRBJ2-1	TRBD2	NA	CASSDRLAGNEQFF	TGTGCCAGCAGTGATCGGCTAGCGGGCAATGAGCAGTTCTTC
TRBV5-1	TRBJ1-4	TRBD1	NA	CASSLTGARDEKLFF	TGCGCCAGCAGCTTAACAGGGGCCCGGGATGAAAAACTGTTTTTT
TRBV6-6	TRBJ1-1	NA	NA	CASRDTGTPMNTEAFF	TGTGCCAGCAGGGATACCGGGACACCGATGAACACTGAAGCTTTCTTT
TRBV5-1	TRBJ1-1	NA	once	CASSLVLNTEAFF	TGCGCCAGCAGCTTGGTCTTGAACACTGAAGCTTTCTTT
TRBV5-1	TRBJ2-7	NA	NA	CASSSSATLSEQYF	TGCGCCAGCAGCTCAAGCGCGACCCTTTCCGAGCAGTACTTC
TRBV10-2	TRBJ2-7	TRBD1	NA	CASSGQGYEQYF	TGCGCCAGCAGTGGACAGGGTTACGAGCAGTACTTC